A selection of T cell receptor beta chains follows, all from one sample in a study of shared clonotypes between healthy human individuals. Method: immunoSEQ multiplex PCR; TCRdb's copy keeps in-frame clones and lacks some. The repertoire holds under 550,000 clones, with around 96% as singletons. Input material: naive CD4+ T cells sorted from blood. Receptors were obtained from a woman in her thirties in good health. Both conserved end residues are part of each CDR3. The D gene is left open where the match is weak. The size field is filled for only some rows; it gives once, few, many or a size class.

TRBD2	TRBV28	-	TRBJ2-7	CASSLWELAGVNEQYF	TGTGCCAGCAGTTTATGGGAGCTGGCGGGAGTCAACGAGCAGTACTTC
-	TRBV6-5	-	TRBJ2-7	CASTGFPNSYEQYF	TGTGCCAGCACGGGATTCCCCAACTCCTACGAGCAGTACTTC
-	TRBV7-3	-	TRBJ2-7	CASSLMPGVDSYEQYF	TGTGCCAGCAGCTTAATGCCGGGGGTGGACTCCTACGAGCAGTACTTC
TRBD1	TRBV27	-	TRBJ1-2	CASRGTAQFPYGYTF	TGTGCCAGCAGAGGGACAGCGCAATTTCCCTATGGCTACACCTTC
TRBD1	TRBV4-1	-	TRBJ2-4	CASIDRGLENIQYF	TGCGCCAGCATCGACAGGGGGCTTGAAAACATTCAGTACTTC
TRBD1	TRBV28	-	TRBJ2-3	CASRGTGPGIGDTQYF	TGTGCCAGCAGAGGGACAGGGCCGGGTATAGGAGATACGCAGTATTTT
TRBD2	TRBV5-1	-	TRBJ2-5	CASSFLPGLAGGGETQYF	TGCGCCAGCAGCTTTTTACCGGGACTAGCGGGAGGAGGAGAGACCCAGTACTTC
-	TRBV15	-	TRBJ2-3	CATSRDNGEDTQYF	TGTGCCACCAGCAGAGATAACGGCGAAGATACGCAGTATTTT
-	TRBV5-1	-	TRBJ1-5	CASREGEYQPQHF	TGCGCCAGCAGGGAAGGGGAATATCAGCCCCAGCATTTT
-	TRBV21-1	once	TRBJ1-5	CAGGWKGQERNQPQHF	TGTGCCGGGGGGTGGAAGGGCCAGGAGCGCAATCAGCCCCAGCATTTT
-	TRBV15	-	TRBJ2-2	CATSRDWGSGNTGELFF	TGTGCCACCAGCAGAGATTGGGGTAGCGGGAACACCGGGGAGCTGTTTTTT
TRBD1	TRBV25-1	-	TRBJ1-4	CASSEDRAGGFILFF	TGTGCCAGCAGTGAGGACCGGGCAGGGGGCTTTATACTGTTTTTT
-	TRBV5-4	-	TRBJ1-2	CASSLTASSYGYTF	TGTGCCAGCAGCTTGACAGCCTCTTCCTATGGCTACACCTTC
-	TRBV28	-	TRBJ2-7	CASRLSSSYEQYF	TGTGCCAGCAGACTCAGCAGCTCCTACGAGCAGTACTTC
-	TRBV6-5	-	TRBJ2-7	CASSGGSYEQYF	TGTGCCAGCTCCGGCGGCTCCTACGAGCAGTACTTC
TRBD1	TRBV18	-	TRBJ2-1	CASSRPGQSRVNEQFF	TGTGCCAGCTCACGCCCGGGACAGAGTAGAGTTAATGAGCAGTTCTTC
-	TRBV28	-	TRBJ1-2	CASSFSTNYGYTF	TGTGCCAGCAGTTTTTCGACTAACTATGGCTACACCTTC
TRBD1	TRBV18	-	TRBJ2-2	CASSPPARTGGIGGELFF	TGTGCCAGCTCACCACCGGCGAGGACAGGGGGGATCGGCGGGGAGCTGTTTTTT
TRBD1	TRBV2	-	TRBJ1-2	CASSRDSPNYGYTF	TGTGCCAGCAGTCGGGACAGTCCCAACTATGGCTACACCTTC
-	TRBV6-6	-	TRBJ1-1	CASSFPQGTTEAFF	TGTGCCAGCAGTTTTCCCCAGGGGACCACTGAAGCTTTCTTT